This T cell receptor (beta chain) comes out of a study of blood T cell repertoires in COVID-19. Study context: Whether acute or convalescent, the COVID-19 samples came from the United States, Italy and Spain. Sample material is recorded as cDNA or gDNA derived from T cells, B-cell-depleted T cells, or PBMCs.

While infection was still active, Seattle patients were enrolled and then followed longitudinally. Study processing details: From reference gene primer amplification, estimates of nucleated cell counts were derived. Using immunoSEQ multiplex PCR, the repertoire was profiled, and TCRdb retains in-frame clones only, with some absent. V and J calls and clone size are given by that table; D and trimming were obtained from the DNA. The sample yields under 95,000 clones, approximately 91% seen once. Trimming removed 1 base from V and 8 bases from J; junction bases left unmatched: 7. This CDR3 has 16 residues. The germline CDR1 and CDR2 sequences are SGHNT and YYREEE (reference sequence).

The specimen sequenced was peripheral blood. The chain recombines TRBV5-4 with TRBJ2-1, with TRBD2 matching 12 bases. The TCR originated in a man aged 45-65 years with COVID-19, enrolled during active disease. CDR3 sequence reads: CASSLMTSGRVHEQFF. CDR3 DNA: TGTGCCAGCAGCTTGATGACTAGCGGGAGAGTTCATGAGCAGTTCTTC.